This T cell receptor beta chain was sequenced in a study of blood T cell repertoires in COVID-19. Study as a whole: Whether acute or convalescent, the COVID-19 samples came from the United States, Italy and Spain.

TCRdb's copy holds only in-frame clones and misses some; the assay was immunoSEQ multiplex PCR. The sample lists 200,000 to 300,000 clones; 85% to 95% were seen once. CDR1 is PRHDT and CDR2 is FYEKMQ in the germline V gene (reference sequence). The junction had 4 bases not matched to a gene; V was cut back by 5 bases and J by 4 bases. This CDR3 comprises 13 residues. It was during active infection that Seattle patients were enrolled and then longitudinally followed. Sample: peripheral blood. The chain couples TRBV13 to TRBJ1-2, with TRBD1 matching 7 bases. The sequence was collected from a man aged 30-40 years with COVID-19, enrolled during active disease. The CDR3 region is CASSAGTVYGYTF. The CDR3 bases are TGTGCCAGCAGCGCTGGGACAGTCTATGGCTACACCTTC.